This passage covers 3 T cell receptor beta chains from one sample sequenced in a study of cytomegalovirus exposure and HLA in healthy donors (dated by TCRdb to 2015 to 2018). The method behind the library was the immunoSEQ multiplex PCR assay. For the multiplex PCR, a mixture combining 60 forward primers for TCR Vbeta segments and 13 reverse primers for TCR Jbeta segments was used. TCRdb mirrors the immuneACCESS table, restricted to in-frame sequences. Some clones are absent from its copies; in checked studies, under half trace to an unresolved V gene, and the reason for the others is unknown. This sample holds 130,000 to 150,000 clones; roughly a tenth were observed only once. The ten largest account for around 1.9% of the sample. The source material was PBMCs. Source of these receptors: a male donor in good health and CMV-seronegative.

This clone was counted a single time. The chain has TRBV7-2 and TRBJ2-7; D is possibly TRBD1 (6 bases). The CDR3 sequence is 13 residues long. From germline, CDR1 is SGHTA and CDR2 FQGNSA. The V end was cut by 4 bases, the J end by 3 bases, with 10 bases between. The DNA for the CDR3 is TGTGCCAGCAGCTCGATACAGGGCTACGAGCAGTACGTC. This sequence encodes CASSSIQGYEQYV.

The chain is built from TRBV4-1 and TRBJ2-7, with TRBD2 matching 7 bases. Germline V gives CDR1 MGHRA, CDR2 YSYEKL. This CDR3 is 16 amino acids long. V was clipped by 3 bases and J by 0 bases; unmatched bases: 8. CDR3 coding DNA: TGCGCCAGCAGCCAGGTTGGGGAGGGCTCCTCCTACGAGCAGTACTTC. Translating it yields CASSQVGEGSSYEQYF.

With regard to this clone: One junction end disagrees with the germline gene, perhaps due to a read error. In DNA, the CDR3 is TGTGCCAGCAGCTTAGATGGATGGGGGCAGGGCGTTCAGGCCCAGCATTTT. Protein: CASSLDGWGQGVQAQHF. The V and J genes are TRBV7-2 and TRBJ1-5; a weak D match, TRBD1 (6 bases). This CDR3 has 17 amino acids. CDR1 SGHTA and CDR2 FQGNSA come from the germline V gene.